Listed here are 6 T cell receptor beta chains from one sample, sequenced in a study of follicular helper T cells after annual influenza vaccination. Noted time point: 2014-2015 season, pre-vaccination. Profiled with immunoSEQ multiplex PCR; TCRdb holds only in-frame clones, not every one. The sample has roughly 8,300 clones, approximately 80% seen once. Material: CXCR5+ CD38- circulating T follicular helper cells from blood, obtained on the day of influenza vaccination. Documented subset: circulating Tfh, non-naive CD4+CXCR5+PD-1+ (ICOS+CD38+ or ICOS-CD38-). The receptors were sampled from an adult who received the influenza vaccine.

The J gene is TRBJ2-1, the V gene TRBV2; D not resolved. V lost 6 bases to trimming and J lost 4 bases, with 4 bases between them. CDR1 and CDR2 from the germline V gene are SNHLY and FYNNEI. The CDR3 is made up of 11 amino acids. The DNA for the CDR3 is TGTGCCAGCAGAAGGTACAATGAGCAGTTCTTC. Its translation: CASRRYNEQFF.

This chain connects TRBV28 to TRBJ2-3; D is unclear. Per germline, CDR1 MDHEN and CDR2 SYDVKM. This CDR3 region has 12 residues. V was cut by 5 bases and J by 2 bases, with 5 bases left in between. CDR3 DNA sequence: TGTGCCAGCAGTCCGAACACAGATACGCAGTATTTT. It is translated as CASSPNTDTQYF.

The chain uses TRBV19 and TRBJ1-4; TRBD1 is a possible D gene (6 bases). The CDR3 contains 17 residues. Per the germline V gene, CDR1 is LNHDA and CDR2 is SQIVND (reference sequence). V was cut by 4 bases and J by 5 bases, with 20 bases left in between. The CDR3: CASSTTNRWTENEKLFF. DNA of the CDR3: TGTGCCAGTAGTACCACCAATCGTTGGACAGAAAATGAAAAACTGTTTTTT.

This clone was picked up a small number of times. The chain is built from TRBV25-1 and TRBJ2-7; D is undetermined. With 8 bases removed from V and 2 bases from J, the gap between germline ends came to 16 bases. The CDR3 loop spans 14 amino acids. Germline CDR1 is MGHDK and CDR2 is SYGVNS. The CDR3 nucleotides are TGTGCCAGCTGGGATCTTACCGTTGCCTACGAGCAGTACTTC. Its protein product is CASWDLTVAYEQYF.

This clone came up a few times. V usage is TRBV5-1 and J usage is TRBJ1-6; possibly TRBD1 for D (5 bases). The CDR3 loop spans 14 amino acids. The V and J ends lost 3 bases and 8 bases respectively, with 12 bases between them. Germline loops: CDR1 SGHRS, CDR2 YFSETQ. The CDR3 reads CASSSGGWDSPLHF. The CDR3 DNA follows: TGCGCCAGCAGCTCTGGGGGTTGGGATTCACCCCTCCACTTT. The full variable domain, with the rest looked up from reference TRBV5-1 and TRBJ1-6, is KAGVTQTPRYLIKTRGQQVTLSCSPISGHRSVSWYQQTPGQGLQFLFEYFSETQRNKGNFPGRFSGRQFSNSRSEMNVSTLELGDSALYLCASSSGGWDSPLHFGNGTRLTVT.

CDR3: CASSPGTGYGYTF. In nucleotides, the CDR3 is TGTGCCAGCAGCCCAGGGACAGGGTATGGCTACACCTTC. This chain joins TRBV28 and TRBJ1-2, with 9 bases lining up with TRBD1. Unmatched junction bases numbered 4, after V lost 6 bases and J lost 5 bases. The CDR3 runs to 13 residues. Germline CDR1 MDHEN, CDR2 SYDVKM.